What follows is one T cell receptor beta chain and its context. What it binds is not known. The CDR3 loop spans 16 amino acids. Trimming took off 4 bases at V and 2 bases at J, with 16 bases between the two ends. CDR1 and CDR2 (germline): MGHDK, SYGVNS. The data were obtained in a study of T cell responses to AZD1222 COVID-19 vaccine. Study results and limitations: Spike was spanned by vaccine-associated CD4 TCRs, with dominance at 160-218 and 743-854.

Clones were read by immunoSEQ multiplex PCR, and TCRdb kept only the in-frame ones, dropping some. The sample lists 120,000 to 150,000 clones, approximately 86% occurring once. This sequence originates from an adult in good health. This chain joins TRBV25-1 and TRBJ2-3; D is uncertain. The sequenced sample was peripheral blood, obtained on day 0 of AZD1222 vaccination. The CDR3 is CASSGATGGITDTQYF. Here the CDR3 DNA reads TGTGCCAGCAGTGGAGCAACTGGCGGTATCACAGATACGCAGTATTTT.